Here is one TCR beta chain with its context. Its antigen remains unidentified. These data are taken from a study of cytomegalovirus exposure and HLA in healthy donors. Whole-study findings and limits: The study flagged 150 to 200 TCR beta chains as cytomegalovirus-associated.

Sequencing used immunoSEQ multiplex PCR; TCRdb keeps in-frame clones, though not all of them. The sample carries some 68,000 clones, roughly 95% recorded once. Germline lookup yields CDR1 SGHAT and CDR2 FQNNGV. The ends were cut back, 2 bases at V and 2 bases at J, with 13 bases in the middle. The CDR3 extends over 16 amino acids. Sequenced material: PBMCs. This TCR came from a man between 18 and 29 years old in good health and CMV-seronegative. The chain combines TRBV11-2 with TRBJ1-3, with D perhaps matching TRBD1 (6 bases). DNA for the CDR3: TGTGCCAGCAGCTTACACAGTACAGGGCCTGGAAACACCATATATTTT. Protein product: CASSLHSTGPGNTIYF.